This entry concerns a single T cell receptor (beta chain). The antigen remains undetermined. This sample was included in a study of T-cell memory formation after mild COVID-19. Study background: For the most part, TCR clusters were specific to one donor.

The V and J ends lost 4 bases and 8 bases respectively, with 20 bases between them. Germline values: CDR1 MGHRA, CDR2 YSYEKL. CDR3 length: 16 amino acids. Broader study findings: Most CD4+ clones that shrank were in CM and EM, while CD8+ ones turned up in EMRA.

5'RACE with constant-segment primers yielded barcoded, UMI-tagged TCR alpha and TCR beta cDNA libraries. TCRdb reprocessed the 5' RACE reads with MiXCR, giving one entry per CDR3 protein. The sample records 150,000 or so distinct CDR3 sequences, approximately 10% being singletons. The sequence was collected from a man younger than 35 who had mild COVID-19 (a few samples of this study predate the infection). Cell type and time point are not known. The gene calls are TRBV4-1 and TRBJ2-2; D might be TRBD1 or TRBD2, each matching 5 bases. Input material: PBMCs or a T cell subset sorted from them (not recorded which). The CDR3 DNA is TGCGCCAGCAGCCCTATGGGGACCCGAGGAGAAGGGGAGCTGTTTTTT. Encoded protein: CASSPMGTRGEGELFF.